These T cell receptor beta chains were read from a single sample in a study of cytomegalovirus exposure and HLA in healthy donors. Data came from immunoSEQ multiplex PCR; TCRdb stores just in-frame clones and leaves some out. Here the sample spans 90,000 to 150,000 clones, 65% to 80% being singletons. Sequenced material: PBMCs. These receptors came from a middle-aged woman in good health and CMV-seropositive. Both conserved end residues are part of each CDR3. D genes are given only for firm matches. For some rows the clone size is stated as once, few or many, or as a class when expanded; others skip it.

J gene: TRBJ2-5
V gene: TRBV6-5
clone size: -
D gene: -
CDR3 DNA: TGTGCCAGCAGTCCCAGAGGGAGCCAAGAGACCCAGTACTTC
CDR3 protein: CASSPRGSQETQYF

J gene: TRBJ2-7
V gene: TRBV9
clone size: once
D gene: TRBD2
CDR3 DNA: TGTGCCAGCAGCGTAGACGGCGGGAGGGTTCGCGAGCAGTACTTC
CDR3 protein: CASSVDGGRVREQYF

J gene: TRBJ1-5
V gene: TRBV15
clone size: few
D gene: TRBD1
CDR3 DNA: TGTGCCACCGACTGGGGGACAGGGGAGACGGATAGCAATCAGCCCCAGCATTTT
CDR3 protein: CATDWGTGETDSNQPQHF

J gene: TRBJ1-5
V gene: TRBV28
clone size: -
D gene: -
CDR3 DNA: TGTGCCAGCAGTCCCCCCTCAGGGCAGGGGCGCAATCAGCCCCAGCATTTT
CDR3 protein: CASSPPSGQGRNQPQHF

J gene: TRBJ2-2
V gene: TRBV5-4
clone size: -
D gene: TRBD2
CDR3 DNA: TGTGCCAGCAGCTTGGGGCTAGCGGTGAACACCGGGGAGCTGTTTTTT
CDR3 protein: CASSLGLAVNTGELFF

J gene: TRBJ2-7
V gene: TRBV6-1
clone size: once
D gene: TRBD2
CDR3 DNA: TGTGCCAGCAGTGGGGCGACTAGCGGGTCCTACGAGCAGTACTTC
CDR3 protein: CASSGATSGSYEQYF

J gene: TRBJ2-5
V gene: TRBV7-9
clone size: -
D gene: -
CDR3 DNA: TGTGCCAGCAGTTCAGGGTCTGGGGAGACCCAGTACTTC
CDR3 protein: CASSSGSGETQYF

J gene: TRBJ2-7
V gene: TRBV18
clone size: -
D gene: TRBD2
CDR3 DNA: TGTGCCAGCTCACCAAATGTACTAGCGGACTTGGGCGAGCAGTACTTC
CDR3 protein: CASSPNVLADLGEQYF

J gene: TRBJ1-1
V gene: TRBV5-4
clone size: -
D gene: TRBD1
CDR3 DNA: TGTGCCAGCAGCTGGGGACAGGGAAAAGGAGCTGAAGCTTTCTTT
CDR3 protein: CASSWGQGKGAEAFF

J gene: TRBJ2-7
V gene: TRBV5-5
clone size: -
D gene: -
CDR3 DNA: TGTGCCAGCAGCTTAGTGGGTCGACAGCCCTCCTACGAGCAGTACTTC
CDR3 protein: CASSLVGRQPSYEQYF

J gene: TRBJ1-1
V gene: TRBV5-1
clone size: -
D gene: -
CDR3 DNA: TGCGCCAGCAGCTTGGTCTCCGGGACAATAATGAACACTGAAGCTTTCTTT
CDR3 protein: CASSLVSGTIMNTEAFF

J gene: TRBJ2-5
V gene: TRBV6-1
clone size: -
D gene: TRBD1
CDR3 DNA: TGTGCCAGCAGTGAGGAGCCCAGGGGGTCAGAGACCCAGTACTTC
CDR3 protein: CASSEEPRGSETQYF

J gene: TRBJ2-4
V gene: TRBV5-6
clone size: -
D gene: -
CDR3 DNA: TGTGCCAGCAGCTTCCCGGGGAAAAACATTCAGTACTTC
CDR3 protein: CASSFPGKNIQYF

J gene: TRBJ1-5
V gene: TRBV28
clone size: -
D gene: TRBD1
CDR3 DNA: TGTGCCAGCAGTTTCCGCCGCGGACAGGGAGGACAGCCCCAGCATTTT
CDR3 protein: CASSFRRGQGGQPQHF

J gene: TRBJ2-7
V gene: TRBV7-2
clone size: once
D gene: -
CDR3 DNA: TGTGCCAGCAGCTTAGCGGCTGGCAGCGCCGAGCAGTACTTC
CDR3 protein: CASSLAAGSAEQYF

J gene: TRBJ2-2
V gene: TRBV30
clone size: -
D gene: -
CDR3 DNA: TGTGCCTGGAGTCTCCAATATTTCGGGCGAGCGGAGTGGAACACCGGGGAGCTGTTTTTT
CDR3 protein: CAWSLQYFGRAEWNTGELFF

J gene: TRBJ1-4
V gene: TRBV6-1
clone size: few
D gene: -
CDR3 DNA: TGTGCCAGCACCCAGGGTCTTACTAATGAAAAACTGTTTTTT
CDR3 protein: CASTQGLTNEKLFF

J gene: TRBJ2-3
V gene: TRBV5-4
clone size: -
D gene: TRBD2
CDR3 DNA: TGTGCCAGCAGTAGGAGAGCGGGAGTTGGCACAGATACGCAGTATTTT
CDR3 protein: CASSRRAGVGTDTQYF

J gene: TRBJ2-7
V gene: TRBV4-1
clone size: -
D gene: -
CDR3 DNA: TGCGCCAGCAGCCAAGTCGGGACACCGTGGGAGCAGTACTTC
CDR3 protein: CASSQVGTPWEQYF

J gene: TRBJ2-2
V gene: TRBV25-1
clone size: -
D gene: TRBD1
CDR3 DNA: TGTGCCAGCAGTGAAGGGACAGCGAACACCGGGGAGCTGTTTTTT
CDR3 protein: CASSEGTANTGELFF

J gene: TRBJ2-1
V gene: TRBV6-1
clone size: few
D gene: TRBD1
CDR3 DNA: TGTGCCAGCAGTCCAGGACAGGGGAGTGCGGATGAGCAGTTCTTC
CDR3 protein: CASSPGQGSADEQFF

J gene: TRBJ1-2
V gene: TRBV19
clone size: -
D gene: -
CDR3 DNA: TGTGCCAGTACCAAAGGGGCAGCCGGGAACTATGGCTACACCTTC
CDR3 protein: CASTKGAAGNYGYTF

J gene: TRBJ1-3
V gene: TRBV5-1
clone size: -
D gene: TRBD1
CDR3 DNA: TGCGCCAGCAGCGTACAGGGGGCTGGAAACACCATATATTTT
CDR3 protein: CASSVQGAGNTIYF

J gene: TRBJ2-5
V gene: TRBV7-9
clone size: -
D gene: TRBD1
CDR3 DNA: TGTGCCAGCAGCTTCGGCAGGGGGCTGCAAGAGACCCAGTACTTC
CDR3 protein: CASSFGRGLQETQYF

J gene: TRBJ2-7
V gene: TRBV4-1
clone size: -
D gene: TRBD1
CDR3 DNA: TGCGCCAGCAGCCAAGTTACAGGGGGCCCCTACGAGCAGTACTTC
CDR3 protein: CASSQVTGGPYEQYF

J gene: TRBJ2-7
V gene: TRBV10-3
clone size: -
D gene: TRBD2
CDR3 DNA: TGTGCCATCAAGGGCGGGAGCTCCTACGAGCAGTACTTC
CDR3 protein: CAIKGGSSYEQYF

J gene: TRBJ1-1
V gene: TRBV7-8
clone size: -
D gene: -
CDR3 DNA: TGTGCCAGCAGCCCCCTAAACACTGAAGCTTTCTTT
CDR3 protein: CASSPLNTEAFF

J gene: TRBJ2-7
V gene: TRBV5-1
clone size: -
D gene: TRBD2
CDR3 DNA: TGCGCCAGCAGCTTGGATAGCGGGGGGCGCTACGAGCAGTACTTC
CDR3 protein: CASSLDSGGRYEQYF

J gene: TRBJ2-7
V gene: TRBV6-5
clone size: -
D gene: -
CDR3 DNA: TGTGCCAGCACCCCGGGTCAGGGCTACGAGCAGTACTTC
CDR3 protein: CASTPGQGYEQYF

J gene: TRBJ2-7
V gene: TRBV5-1
clone size: -
D gene: -
CDR3 DNA: TGCGCCAGCAGCTATAACCGGGACTCCTACGAGCAGTACTTC
CDR3 protein: CASSYNRDSYEQYF

J gene: TRBJ2-1
V gene: TRBV2
clone size: -
D gene: TRBD2
CDR3 DNA: TGTGCCAGCAGTGCGCGACTAGCGGGAGAAGGATATGAGCAGTTCTTC
CDR3 protein: CASSARLAGEGYEQFF

J gene: TRBJ2-5
V gene: TRBV5-1
clone size: -
D gene: -
CDR3 DNA: TGCGCCAGCAGCTTGGTTTCTAGCGAAGGAGAGACCCAGTACTTC
CDR3 protein: CASSLVSSEGETQYF

J gene: TRBJ2-3
V gene: TRBV18
clone size: -
D gene: TRBD2
CDR3 DNA: TGTGCCAGCTCACCTCCTAGCGGGGGGTTGACAGATACGCAGTATTTT
CDR3 protein: CASSPPSGGLTDTQYF

J gene: TRBJ2-7
V gene: TRBV7-8
clone size: -
D gene: TRBD2
CDR3 DNA: TGTGCCAGCAGCTTAGTCGCGGGACTAGCGGGGTTGAGCTCCTACGAGCAGTACTTC
CDR3 protein: CASSLVAGLAGLSSYEQYF

J gene: TRBJ2-1
V gene: TRBV5-1
clone size: -
D gene: -
CDR3 DNA: TGCGCCAGCAGCTTGAGTCTGGGGAGTCCGGACAATGAGCAGTTCTTC
CDR3 protein: CASSLSLGSPDNEQFF

J gene: TRBJ2-5
V gene: TRBV7-3
clone size: -
D gene: TRBD2
CDR3 DNA: TGTGCCAGCAGCCCGACTAGCGGGAGGGAGACCCAGTACTTC
CDR3 protein: CASSPTSGRETQYF

J gene: TRBJ2-7
V gene: TRBV7-9
clone size: -
D gene: -
CDR3 DNA: TGTGCCAGCTCGGGCTACGAGCAGTACTTC
CDR3 protein: CASSGYEQYF

J gene: TRBJ2-3
V gene: TRBV7-2
clone size: -
D gene: TRBD2
CDR3 DNA: TGTGCCAGCAGCTCGGGACTAGCGGGACCAGATACGCAGTATTTT
CDR3 protein: CASSSGLAGPDTQYF

J gene: TRBJ2-1
V gene: TRBV6-5
clone size: -
D gene: TRBD2
CDR3 DNA: TGTGCCAGCAGTTATAGTGGGACTAGCATTAAGAATGAGCAGTTCTTC
CDR3 protein: CASSYSGTSIKNEQFF

J gene: TRBJ1-3
V gene: TRBV30
clone size: -
D gene: -
CDR3 DNA: TGTGCCTGGAGCGCCCCTGGTAGGGGCCTTATCCTCTCTGGAAACACCATATATTTT
CDR3 protein: CAWSAPGRGLILSGNTIYF

J gene: TRBJ1-1
V gene: TRBV28
clone size: -
D gene: TRBD1
CDR3 DNA: TGTGCCAGCAGTCCTCCGGGACAGGGGGGAGGCACTGAAGCTTTCTTT
CDR3 protein: CASSPPGQGGGTEAFF

J gene: TRBJ1-3
V gene: TRBV29-1
clone size: few
D gene: -
CDR3 DNA: TGCAGCGTCAATAGTGGAAACACCATATATTTT
CDR3 protein: CSVNSGNTIYF

J gene: TRBJ2-5
V gene: TRBV28
clone size: few
D gene: -
CDR3 DNA: TGTGCCAGCAGCCGGGGGGGACAGGGATCGGGTGAGACCCAGTACTTC
CDR3 protein: CASSRGGQGSGETQYF

J gene: TRBJ2-1
V gene: TRBV29-1
clone size: few
D gene: -
CDR3 DNA: TGCAGCGTTGAAGGCCCCAGGGGTTCCTACAATGAGCAGTTCTTC
CDR3 protein: CSVEGPRGSYNEQFF

J gene: TRBJ2-6
V gene: TRBV6-4
clone size: many
D gene: -
CDR3 DNA: TGTGCCAGCAGTGAAGCGGCCAGTTCCAACTCTGGGGCCAACGTCCTGACTTTC
CDR3 protein: CASSEAASSNSGANVLTF

J gene: TRBJ1-1
V gene: TRBV29-1
clone size: -
D gene: -
CDR3 DNA: TGCAGCGTTGATGCAGGGCGACTTGAAGCTTTCTTT
CDR3 protein: CSVDAGRLEAFF

J gene: TRBJ2-7
V gene: TRBV5-1
clone size: -
D gene: -
CDR3 DNA: TGCGCCAGCAGCTTGGAGTCAGTCTACGAGCAGTACTTC
CDR3 protein: CASSLESVYEQYF

J gene: TRBJ2-7
V gene: TRBV28
clone size: -
D gene: -
CDR3 DNA: TGTGCCAGCAGTTTTGAAATAGAACTTTACTACGAGCAGTACTTC
CDR3 protein: CASSFEIELYYEQYF

J gene: TRBJ2-1
V gene: TRBV5-4
clone size: -
D gene: -
CDR3 DNA: TGTGCCAGCAGCCCCGGGACATCCTCTAGAAACCTATACAATGAGCAGTTCTTC
CDR3 protein: CASSPGTSSRNLYNEQFF

J gene: TRBJ2-2
V gene: TRBV29-1
clone size: -
D gene: TRBD2
CDR3 DNA: TGCAGCGGAGCGGGGGGGCGTACCGGGGAGCTGTTTTTT
CDR3 protein: CSGAGGRTGELFF

J gene: TRBJ2-1
V gene: TRBV2
clone size: -
D gene: TRBD2
CDR3 DNA: TGTGCCAGCAGTGGGGGACTAGCGGGGGTTGAGCAGTTCTTC
CDR3 protein: CASSGGLAGVEQFF

J gene: TRBJ1-1
V gene: TRBV7-7
clone size: once
D gene: TRBD1
CDR3 DNA: TGTGCCAGCAGCCCAAAAAGGGGGCGAAATGGAGGAGACACTGAAGCTTTCTTT
CDR3 protein: CASSPKRGRNGGDTEAFF

J gene: TRBJ2-7
V gene: TRBV2
clone size: once
D gene: -
CDR3 DNA: TGTGCCAGCAGTGAAGTTGGAATCGGGCAGGGTTTGGGCGAGCAGTACTTC
CDR3 protein: CASSEVGIGQGLGEQYF

J gene: TRBJ2-7
V gene: TRBV19
clone size: few
D gene: -
CDR3 DNA: TGTGCCAGTAGTATAGGATCCGGGGGCTACGAGCAGTACTTC
CDR3 protein: CASSIGSGGYEQYF

J gene: TRBJ2-1
V gene: TRBV9
clone size: few
D gene: TRBD2
CDR3 DNA: TGTGCCAGCAGCGTAGATGGTAGCGGGGGGACCTCCTACAATGAGCAGTTCTTC
CDR3 protein: CASSVDGSGGTSYNEQFF

J gene: TRBJ2-5
V gene: TRBV6-1
clone size: once
D gene: TRBD2
CDR3 DNA: TGTGCCAGCAGTGAAGGCGGGGGGCCGGAGACCCAGTACTTC
CDR3 protein: CASSEGGGPETQYF

J gene: TRBJ2-7
V gene: TRBV6-4
clone size: -
D gene: -
CDR3 DNA: TGTGCCAGCAGTGACCGTCGAGGGGGAGGGTCCTACGAGCAGTACTTC
CDR3 protein: CASSDRRGGGSYEQYF

J gene: TRBJ2-3
V gene: TRBV9
clone size: -
D gene: TRBD2
CDR3 DNA: TGTGCCAGCAGCACCCCGACTAGCGGGGCAGATACGCAGTATTTT
CDR3 protein: CASSTPTSGADTQYF

J gene: TRBJ1-1
V gene: TRBV25-1
clone size: -
D gene: -
CDR3 DNA: TGTGCCAGCAGTGAGGGGCTGAACACTGAAGCTTTCTTT
CDR3 protein: CASSEGLNTEAFF

J gene: TRBJ2-1
V gene: TRBV4-1
clone size: -
D gene: -
CDR3 DNA: TGCGCCAGCAGCCAGCGCACGACAGATAATGAGCAGTTCTTC
CDR3 protein: CASSQRTTDNEQFF